One and the same sample provided the 28 T cell receptor beta chains below, sequenced in a study of CD8 T cells in ankylosing spondylitis. Each CDR3 protein gets one entry after TCRdb re-called the 5' RACE reads with MiXCR. Here the sample spans about 36,000 distinct CDR3 sequences, 13% being singletons. Source material: synovial fluid, either unsorted or a sorted T cell fraction (not recorded which). All receptors come from a male donor with ankylosing spondylitis.

V and J are TRBV2 and TRBJ1-1; TRBD1 might be the D (6 bases). Germline V lookup: CDR1 SNHLY, CDR2 FYNNEI. Trimming stripped 3 bases from V and 8 bases from J, with 16 bases between. The CDR3 sequence is 14 residues long. The DNA of the CDR3 is TGTGCCAGCAGTGACATGGCTTGGGGGCAAGAAGCTTTCTTT. This sequence encodes CASSDMAWGQEAFF.

With regard to this clonotype: Sequence at one end of the junction differs from germline and may be a read error. The V gene is TRBV28, the J gene TRBJ1-5; D not resolved. In germline, CDR1 is MDHEN, CDR2 SYDVKM. This CDR3 is built from 13 residues. The CDR3 loop reads CASSLHRNRPQHF. The CDR3 coding sequence is TGTGCCAGCAGTCTCCATAGGAATCGGCCCCAGCATTTT.

This clonotype was observed a handful of times. V usage is TRBV3-1 and J usage is TRBJ2-7, with 15 nucleotides matching TRBD2. The V gene end was trimmed by 2 bases and the J gene end by 5 bases; junction bases not matched to a gene: 4. The CDR3 contains 16 residues. CDR1 is LGHDT, CDR2 YNNKEL, per germline (reference sequence). The CDR3 sequence: CASSQRTSGGVNEQYF. The CDR3 region has the DNA TGTGCCAGCAGCCAACGGACTAGCGGGGGGGTCAACGAGCAGTACTTC.

The chain joins TRBV27 to TRBJ2-5; no reliable D call. CDR3 length: 15 amino acids. V shed 6 bases and J shed 1 base, with 15 bases lying between them. Germline CDR1 reads MNHEY; CDR2 reads SMNVEV (reference sequence). This CDR3 is CASRPMEQVQETQYF. CDR3 DNA: TGTGCCAGCAGACCCATGGAACAAGTCCAAGAGACCCAGTACTTC.

The chain couples TRBV7-2 to TRBJ2-1; the match to TRBD2 covers 8 bases. The CDR3 is 16 residues long. Trimming took 2 bases from V and 8 from J; bases not matched to a gene: 11. Germline lookup yields CDR1 SGHTA and CDR2 FQGNSA. In DNA form, the CDR3 reads TGTGCCAGCAGCTTACCTCCGGGACTAGTTCTGTATGAGCAGTTCTTC. It translates to CASSLPPGLVLYEQFF.

The genes are TRBV2 and TRBJ2-5; maybe TRBD2 (5 bases). This CDR3 comprises 15 residues. From germline, CDR1 is SNHLY and CDR2 FYNNEI. Trimming removed 1 base from V and 4 bases from J, with 13 bases in between. The CDR3, as DNA: TGTGCCAGCAGTGAAGGTGGGAGCTCGGGAGAGACCCAGTACTTC. Amino acids: CASSEGGSSGETQYF.

V and J are TRBV6-1 and TRBJ2-1; 8 nucleotides align to TRBD2. Germline CDR1 is MNHNS and CDR2 is SASEGT. J gave up 5 bases and V 6 bases, and 12 bases lay outside the gene matches. This CDR3 region has 16 residues. The CDR3 region is CASSPTQAGAHNEQFF. The CDR3 DNA is TGTGCCAGCAGCCCAACTCAAGCGGGAGCTCACAATGAGCAGTTCTTC.

This clonotype came up many times. The J gene is TRBJ2-1, the V gene TRBV24-1, with TRBD1 identical over 9 bases. The junction had 8 bases not matched to a gene; V was cut back by 4 bases and J by 5 bases. From germline, CDR1 is KGHDR and CDR2 SFDVKD. This CDR3 is built from 16 residues. CDR3: CATSDRNRGRDNEQFF. DNA for the CDR3: TGTGCCACCAGTGACCGAAACAGGGGGCGAGACAATGAGCAGTTCTTC.

The J gene is TRBJ2-5, the V gene TRBV5-6; TRBD1 aligns across 10 bases. In germline, CDR1 is SGHDT, CDR2 YYEEEE. CDR3 length equals 15 residues. V shed 1 base, J shed 4 bases, and the junction held 4 bases outside the gene matches. The CDR3 coding sequence is TGTGCCAGCAGCTTGTGGACAGGGGGGGGAGAGACCCAGTACTTC. Encoded protein: CASSLWTGGGETQYF.

In its sample, this clonotype was seen many times. V is TRBV6-4 and J is TRBJ2-3, with D perhaps assigned TRBD1 or TRBD2 (9 bases each). The CDR3 totals 20 residues. Germline CDR1 MRHNA, CDR2 SNTAGT. V was pared by 4 bases and J by 0 bases, with 26 bases between. CDR3 region: CASSGTGVRPAGGSTDTQYF. As DNA, the CDR3 is TGTGCCAGCAGTGGGACAGGGGTTAGGCCAGCGGGGGGTAGCACAGATACGCAGTATTTT.

The CDR3 region is CASSSTGFVGPEQYF. As DNA, the CDR3 is TGCGCCAGCAGCTCCACAGGGTTTGTCGGCCCCGAGCAGTACTTC. The V call is TRBV5-1, the J call TRBJ2-7, with a possible D match to TRBD1 (6 bases). CDR1 is SGHRS, CDR2 YFSETQ, per germline. V was cut by 3 bases and J by 6 bases, with 19 bases left in between. The CDR3 contains 15 residues. The whole variable domain, remainder taken from reference TRBV5-1 and TRBJ2-7, is KAGVTQTPRYLIKTRGQQVTLSCSPISGHRSVSWYQQTPGQGLQFLFEYFSETQRNKGNFPGRFSGRQFSNSRSEMNVSTLELGDSALYLCASSSTGFVGPEQYFGPGTRLTVT.

The chain joins TRBV23-1 to TRBJ2-1; TRBD2 matches at 12 bases. TRBV23-1 is filed as an ORF, its function uncertain. Losses at the gene ends were 8 bases for V and 7 bases for J; bases not matched to a gene: 9. The CDR3 is 15 amino acids. The CDR3 DNA reads as TGCGCCAGCCATGGACTAGCGGGGTTCCTGAATGAGCAGTTCTTC. This encodes CASHGLAGFLNEQFF.

This clonotype was detected many times. The rearrangement links TRBV28 to TRBJ1-4, with 9 bases aligning to TRBD1. Looked up from germline, CDR1 is MDHEN and CDR2 is SYDVKM. J was trimmed by 8 bases and V by 0 bases; bases with no gene match: 10. This CDR3 has 17 residues. CDR3 residues: CASSLWTAGTGNEKLFF. CDR3 coding DNA: TGTGCCAGCAGTTTATGGACCGCCGGGACAGGGAACGAAAAACTGTTTTTT.

This clonotype was found a few times. The chain employs TRBV2 and TRBJ2-7; 9 nucleotides agree with TRBD1. Germline V gene data show CDR1 as SNHLY and CDR2 as FYNNEI. There are 14 residues in the CDR3. With V trimmed by 10 bases and J by 5 bases, 12 bases remained unmatched. Here the CDR3 reads CAIQQGAGEHEQYF. The CDR3, as DNA: TGTGCCATCCAACAGGGGGCAGGGGAGCACGAGCAGTACTTC.

CDR3 region: CASSYSMGSGANVLTF. The CDR3 DNA sequence: TGTGCCAGCAGTTACTCAATGGGCTCTGGGGCCAACGTCCTGACTTTC. The V gene is TRBV6-5, the J gene TRBJ2-6; D gene ambiguous. The CDR3 totals 16 residues. With 0 bases removed from V and 0 bases from J, the gap between germline ends came to 6 bases. The V gene's germline CDR1 is MNHEY and CDR2 SVGAGI.

This clonotype was observed a handful of times. V and J are TRBV5-4 and TRBJ2-5; 9 positions match TRBD1. Trimming removed 1 base from V and 3 bases from J; junction bases left unmatched: 7. Germline values: CDR1 SGHNT, CDR2 YYREEE (reference sequence). This CDR3 contains 16 residues. CDR3 DNA: TGTGCCAGCAGCTTGATCGTTTGGACAGGGGAAGAGACCCAGTACTTC. Residues: CASSLIVWTGEETQYF.

V and J are TRBV6-1 and TRBJ1-6; 7 nucleotides line up with TRBD1. Unmatched junction bases numbered 1, after V lost 6 bases and J lost 2 bases. Per the germline V gene, CDR1 is MNHNS and CDR2 is SASEGT. The CDR3 runs to 14 residues. As DNA, the CDR3 is TGTGCCAGCAGACAGGGGACCTATAATTCACCCCTCCACTTT. Translated, it gives CASRQGTYNSPLHF.

This clonotype has a count of ten or more. The chain couples TRBV4-1 to TRBJ1-5; no clear D gene. Germline V gene data show CDR1 as MGHRA and CDR2 as YSYEKL. Trimming took off 0 bases at V and 1 base at J, with 10 bases between the two ends. The CDR3 spans 16 residues. CDR3: CASSQEWQVSNQPQHF. CDR3 nucleotides: TGCGCCAGCAGCCAAGAGTGGCAAGTAAGCAATCAGCCCCAGCATTTT.

This clonotype was counted ten times or more. V and J are TRBV4-3 and TRBJ2-6; no clear D. The ends were cut back, 1 base at V and 0 bases at J, with 7 bases in the middle. This CDR3 region has 16 residues. Germline V gives CDR1 LGHNA, CDR2 YSLEER. The CDR3 DNA follows: TGCGCCAGCAGCCAAGTTTTAGGCTCTGGGGCCAACGTCCTGACTTTC. Translating it yields CASSQVLGSGANVLTF.

The chain has TRBV27 and TRBJ2-3; unclear D gene. The V end was cut by 3 bases, the J end by 3 bases, with 10 bases between. The CDR3 has 14 amino acids. Germline CDR1 reads MNHEY; CDR2 reads SMNVEV (reference sequence). CDR3 residues: CASSFPTSTDTQYF. CDR3 coding DNA: TGTGCCAGCAGTTTCCCGACCTCAACAGATACGCAGTATTTT.

This clonotype has a count of ten or more. This rearrangement joins TRBV29-1 to TRBJ2-1, with 12 bases lining up with TRBD1. The CDR3 is made up of 18 amino acids. From germline, CDR1 is SQVTM and CDR2 ANQGSEA. Trimming cost V 5 bases and J 1 base; bases outside gene matches: 12. The DNA for the CDR3 is TGCAGCGTTCCCGGGGGGACAGGGGGCTTAGGATCCTACAATGAGCAGTTCTTC. Encoded protein: CSVPGGTGGLGSYNEQFF.

The V call is TRBV25-1, the J call TRBJ1-2; no firm D call. Trimming left V 4 bases short and J 4 bases short, with 16 bases between. Germline V gene sequence: CDR1 MGHDK, CDR2 SYGVNS. There are 15 residues in the CDR3. The CDR3 here is CASSAFRPRVYGYTF. The DNA of the CDR3 is TGTGCCAGCAGTGCCTTCAGGCCGCGGGTCTATGGCTACACCTTC.

There are a few counts of this clonotype. V is TRBV6-6 and J is TRBJ1-5; D gene ambiguous. CDR3 size: 10 residues. Germline values: CDR1 MNHNY, CDR2 SVGAGI (reference sequence). The V gene lost 8 bases and the J gene lost 2 bases, with 1 base spanning the gap. CDR3 region: CASGNQPQHF. DNA of the CDR3: TGTGCCAGCGGCAATCAGCCCCAGCATTTT.

This clonotype was recorded a few times. The chain recombines TRBV27 with TRBJ1-5; D might be TRBD1 (6 bases). CDR1 and CDR2 from the germline V gene are MNHEY and SMNVEV (reference sequence). Trimming took 0 bases from V and 4 from J, leaving 10 bases between them. The CDR3 sequence is 15 residues long. CDR3 sequence: CASSLSGAWNQPQHF. CDR3 nucleotides: TGTGCCAGCAGTTTATCGGGGGCTTGGAATCAGCCCCAGCATTTT.

This clonotype came up a few times. V gene TRBV29-1 combines with J gene TRBJ1-2; 9 positions match TRBD1. With V trimmed by 0 bases and J by 8 bases, 10 bases remained unmatched. CDR3 length: 15 amino acids. Germline CDR1 reads SQVTM; CDR2 reads ANQGSEA. The CDR3 region is CSVEDMQDRGLGYTF. For the CDR3, the DNA is TGCAGCGTTGAAGATATGCAGGACAGGGGTCTAGGCTACACCTTC.

In its sample, this clonotype was seen a few times. J is TRBJ2-2 and V is TRBV28; D remains ambiguous. This CDR3 is built from 14 residues. V was pared by 3 bases and J by 1 base, with 6 bases between. CDR1 is MDHEN, CDR2 SYDVKM, per germline. In nucleotides, the CDR3 is TGTGCCAGCAGTTTGGTCGGGAACACCGGGGAGCTGTTTTTT. As protein: CASSLVGNTGELFF. The entire variable domain, with the rest obtained from reference TRBV28 and TRBJ2-2, is as follows: DVKVTQSSRYLVKRTGEKVFLECVQDMDHENMFWYRQDPGLGLRLIYFSYDVKMKEKGDIPEGYSVSREKKERFSLILESASTNQTSMYLCASSLVGNTGELFFGEGSRLTVL.

V is TRBV27 and J is TRBJ1-5; 8 bases line up with TRBD1. The CDR3 runs 14 residues. V dropped 2 bases and J dropped 5; count of bases not matched to a gene: 2. Looked up from germline, CDR1 is MNHEY and CDR2 is SMNVEV (reference sequence). This CDR3 is CASSLGRGHQPQHF. In DNA, the CDR3 is TGTGCCAGCAGTTTAGGCAGGGGGCATCAGCCCCAGCATTTT.

V gene TRBV18 combines with J gene TRBJ1-2; D is ambiguous. The CDR3 totals 15 residues. The germline V and J ends were trimmed by 8 bases and 4 bases, with 20 bases remaining between them. Germline V gene sequence: CDR1 KGHSH, CDR2 LQKENI. Here the CDR3 DNA reads TGTGCCAGCACTATATCAGGCTCGAGAGGCTATGGCTACACCTTC. Translating gives CASTISGSRGYGYTF.